These T cell receptor beta chains were read from a single sample in a study of tumor and adjacent non-tumor tissue in lung cancer. TCRdb analysed the multiplex PCR reads with MiXCR anew, one entry per CDR3 protein. The sample includes approximately 77,000 distinct CDR3 sequences, roughly 80% seen only once; the top ten take around half. The sequenced sample consisted of distant non-tumor lung tissue. These receptors all come from a man aged 55 to 69 with non-small cell lung cancer. Each CDR3 is given with its conserved first and last residue. The order of the fields is clone size, J gene, V gene, D gene, CDR3 protein, CDR3 DNA. D genes are given only for firm matches. Clone sizes are given selectively: once, few, many, or a class where the clone is expanded.

clone size: .
J gene: TRBJ2-5
V gene: TRBV11-1
D gene: TRBD1
CDR3 protein: CASRPFDRGKETQNF
CDR3 DNA: TGTGCCAGCAGGCCCTTCGACAGGGGAAAAGAGACCCAGAACTTC

clone size: .
J gene: TRBJ2-3
V gene: TRBV4-2
D gene: .
CDR3 protein: CATSPDFPSTDMQYF
CDR3 DNA: TGTGCCACCAGCCCAGACTTTCCGAGCACAGATATGCAGTATTTT

clone size: medium-sized
J gene: TRBJ1-1
V gene: TRBV11-2
D gene: .
CDR3 protein: CASSFRGYTEAFF
CDR3 DNA: TGTGCCAGCAGCTTCCGGGGTTACACTGAAGCTTTCTTT

clone size: .
J gene: TRBJ1-1
V gene: TRBV6-1
D gene: TRBD1
CDR3 protein: CASNEDRGDTETFF
CDR3 DNA: TGTGCCAGCAATGAAGACAGGGGTGACACTGAAACTTTCTTT

clone size: .
J gene: TRBJ2-1
V gene: TRBV6-5
D gene: .
CDR3 protein: CASSCTNNEQFF
CDR3 DNA: TGTGCCAGCAGTTGTACGAACAATGAGCAGTTCTTC

clone size: .
J gene: TRBJ2-1
V gene: TRBV20-1
D gene: TRBD2
CDR3 protein: CGATIGAGVGNEQFF
CDR3 DNA: TGCGGTGCCACGATAGGGGCGGGAGTCGGGAACGAGCAGTTCTTC

clone size: .
J gene: TRBJ2-1
V gene: TRBV11-3
D gene: .
CDR3 protein: CVSSVTRNNEQFF
CDR3 DNA: TGTGTCAGCAGCGTGACTAGGAACAATGAGCAGTTCTTC

clone size: .
J gene: TRBJ1-1
V gene: TRBV6-5
D gene: TRBD1
CDR3 protein: CASSLTGHSNIEAFF
CDR3 DNA: TGTGCCAGCAGTCTGACAGGGCATTCAAACATTGAAGCTTTCTTT

clone size: .
J gene: TRBJ2-3
V gene: TRBV20-1
D gene: TRBD2
CDR3 protein: CSAHGLAEHTDTQYF
CDR3 DNA: TGCAGTGCTCACGGACTAGCGGAACACACAGATACGCAGTACTTT

clone size: many
J gene: TRBJ2-2
V gene: TRBV28
D gene: .
CDR3 protein: CASGELQGVTGELFF
CDR3 DNA: TGTGCCAGCGGCGAATTACAGGGAGTCACCGGGGAGCTGTTTTTT

clone size: .
J gene: TRBJ1-5
V gene: TRBV20-1
D gene: TRBD1
CDR3 protein: CNAREDRAGQPQHF
CDR3 DNA: TGTAATGCTAGAGAGGACAGGGCGGGCCAGCCCCAGCATTTT

clone size: .
J gene: TRBJ1-1
V gene: TRBV11-2
D gene: .
CDR3 protein: CASSLDLYTEAFF
CDR3 DNA: TGTGCCAGTAGCTTGGATCTGTACACTGAAGCTTTCTTT

clone size: .
J gene: TRBJ1-4
V gene: TRBV16
D gene: .
CDR3 protein: CASNQLMGSVNEKLFF
CDR3 DNA: TGTGCCAGCAACCAACTCATGGGGTCAGTCAATGAGAAACTGTTTTTT

clone size: once
J gene: TRBJ2-3
V gene: TRBV11-3
D gene: .
CDR3 protein: CASSQTGQGSTDTKYF
CDR3 DNA: TGTGCCAGCAGTCAAACGGGACAAGGGAGCACAGATACGAAGTATTTT

clone size: many
J gene: TRBJ2-1
V gene: TRBV4-3
D gene: .
CDR3 protein: CASSQDLEASSYNEQFF
CDR3 DNA: TGCGCCAGCAGCCAAGATCTGGAGGCTAGCTCCTACAATGAGCAGTTCTTC

clone size: .
J gene: TRBJ2-7
V gene: TRBV7-2
D gene: TRBD1
CDR3 protein: CASSFWGQDRLNPPYEQYF
CDR3 DNA: TGTGCCAGCAGCTTCTGGGGACAGGATCGACTTAACCCTCCCTACGAGCAGTACTTC

clone size: .
J gene: TRBJ2-1
V gene: TRBV11-1
D gene: .
CDR3 protein: CTSSRQGGDEQFF
CDR3 DNA: TGTACCAGCAGCCGACAGGGAGGGGATGAGCAGTTCTTC

clone size: .
J gene: TRBJ1-6
V gene: TRBV11-2
D gene: .
CDR3 protein: CANRLGGDNNSPLHF
CDR3 DNA: TGTGCCAACAGATTAGGAGGGGATAATAATTCACCCCTCCACTTT

clone size: .
J gene: TRBJ2-3
V gene: TRBV28
D gene: .
CDR3 protein: CSSSFAWQTQYF
CDR3 DNA: TGTTCCAGCAGTTTCGCGTGGCAAACGCAGTATTTT

clone size: .
J gene: TRBJ2-3
V gene: TRBV6-5
D gene: .
CDR3 protein: CASSYSGKGSQPQYF
CDR3 DNA: TGTGCCAGCAGTTATAGTGGAAAGGGTAGTCAGCCCCAGTATTTT